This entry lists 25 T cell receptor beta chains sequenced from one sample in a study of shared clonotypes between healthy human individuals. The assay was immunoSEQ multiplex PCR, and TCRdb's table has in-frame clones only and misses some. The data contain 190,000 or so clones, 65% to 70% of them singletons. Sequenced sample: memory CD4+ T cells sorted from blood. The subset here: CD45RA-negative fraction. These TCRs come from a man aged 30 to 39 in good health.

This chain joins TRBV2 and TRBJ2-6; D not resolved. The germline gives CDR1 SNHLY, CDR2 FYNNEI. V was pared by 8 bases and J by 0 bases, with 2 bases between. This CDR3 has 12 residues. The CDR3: CASSSGANVLTF. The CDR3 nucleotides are TGTGCCAGCTCCTCTGGGGCCAACGTCCTGACTTTC.

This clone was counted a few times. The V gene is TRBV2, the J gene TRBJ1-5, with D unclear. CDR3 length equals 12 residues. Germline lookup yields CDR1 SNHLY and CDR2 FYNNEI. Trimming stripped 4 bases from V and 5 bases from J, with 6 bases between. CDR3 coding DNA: TGTGCCAGCAGTGCGGGGTATCAGCCCCAGCATTTT. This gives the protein CASSAGYQPQHF.

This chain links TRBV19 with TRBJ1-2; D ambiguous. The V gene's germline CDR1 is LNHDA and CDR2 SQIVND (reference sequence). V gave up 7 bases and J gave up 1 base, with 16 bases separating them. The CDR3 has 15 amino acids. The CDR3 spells CASTPSGTHNYGYTF. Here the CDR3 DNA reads TGTGCCAGTACCCCAAGTGGCACCCATAACTATGGCTACACCTTC.

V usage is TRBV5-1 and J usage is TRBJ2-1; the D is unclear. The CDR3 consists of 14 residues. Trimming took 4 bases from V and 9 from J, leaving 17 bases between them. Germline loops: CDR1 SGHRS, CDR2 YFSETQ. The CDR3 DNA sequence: TGCGCCAGCAGCCCGGCCAGACTTGAGAGTGAGCAGTTCTTC. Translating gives CASSPARLESEQFF.

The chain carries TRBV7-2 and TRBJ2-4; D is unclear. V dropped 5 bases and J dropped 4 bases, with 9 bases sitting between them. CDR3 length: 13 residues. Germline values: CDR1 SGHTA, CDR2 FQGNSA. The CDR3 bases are TGTGCCAGCAGCCAGAGCGAGAAAAACATTCAGTACTTC. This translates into CASSQSEKNIQYF.

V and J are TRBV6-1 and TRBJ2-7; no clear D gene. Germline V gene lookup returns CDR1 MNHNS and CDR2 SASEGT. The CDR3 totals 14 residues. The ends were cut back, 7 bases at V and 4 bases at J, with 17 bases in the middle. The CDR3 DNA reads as TGTGCCAGCACCCATGCCGGGCTCTTTTACGAGCAGTACTTC. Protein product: CASTHAGLFYEQYF.

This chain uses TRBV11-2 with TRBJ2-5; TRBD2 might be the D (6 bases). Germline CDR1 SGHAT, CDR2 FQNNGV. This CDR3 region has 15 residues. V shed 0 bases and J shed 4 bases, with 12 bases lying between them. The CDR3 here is CASSLEMGGVETQYF. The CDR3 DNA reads TGTGCCAGCAGCTTAGAGATGGGCGGGGTAGAGACCCAGTACTTC.

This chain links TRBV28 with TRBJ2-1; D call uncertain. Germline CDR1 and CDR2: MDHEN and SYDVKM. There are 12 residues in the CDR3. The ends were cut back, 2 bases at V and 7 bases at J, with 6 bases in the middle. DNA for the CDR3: TGTGCCAGCAGTTTACGTGTGAATGAGCAGTTCTTC. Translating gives CASSLRVNEQFF.

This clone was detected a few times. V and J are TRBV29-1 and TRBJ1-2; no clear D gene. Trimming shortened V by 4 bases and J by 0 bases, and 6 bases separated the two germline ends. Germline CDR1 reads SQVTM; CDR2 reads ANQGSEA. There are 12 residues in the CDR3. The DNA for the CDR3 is TGCAGCGTTGTGATCGCTAACTATGGCTACACCTTC. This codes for CSVVIANYGYTF.

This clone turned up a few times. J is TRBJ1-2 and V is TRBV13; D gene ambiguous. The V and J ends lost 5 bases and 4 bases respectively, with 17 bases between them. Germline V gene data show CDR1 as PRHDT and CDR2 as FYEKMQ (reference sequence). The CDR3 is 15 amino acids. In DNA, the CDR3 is TGTGCCAGCAGCCTTGCTGGTCTAGCACGCTATGGCTACACCTTC. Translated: CASSLAGLARYGYTF. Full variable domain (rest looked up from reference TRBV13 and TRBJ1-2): AAGVIQSPRHLIKEKRETATLKCYPIPRHDTVYWYQQGPGQDPQFLISFYEKMQSDKGSIPDRFSAQQFSDYHSELNMSSLELGDSALYFCASSLAGLARYGYTFGSGTRLTVV.

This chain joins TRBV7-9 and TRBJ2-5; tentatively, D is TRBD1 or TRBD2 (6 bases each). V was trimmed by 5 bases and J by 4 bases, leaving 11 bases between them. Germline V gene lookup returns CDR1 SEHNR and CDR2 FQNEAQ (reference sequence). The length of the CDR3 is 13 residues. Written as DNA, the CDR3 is TGTGCCAGCAGCCTTACGGGGGCAGAGACCCAGTACTTC. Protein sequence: CASSLTGAETQYF.

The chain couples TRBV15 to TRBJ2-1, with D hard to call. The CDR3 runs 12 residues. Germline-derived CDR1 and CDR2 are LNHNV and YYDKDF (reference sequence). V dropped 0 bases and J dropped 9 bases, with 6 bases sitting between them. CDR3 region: CATSRDKTEQFF. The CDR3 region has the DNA TGTGCCACCAGCAGAGATAAGACTGAGCAGTTCTTC.

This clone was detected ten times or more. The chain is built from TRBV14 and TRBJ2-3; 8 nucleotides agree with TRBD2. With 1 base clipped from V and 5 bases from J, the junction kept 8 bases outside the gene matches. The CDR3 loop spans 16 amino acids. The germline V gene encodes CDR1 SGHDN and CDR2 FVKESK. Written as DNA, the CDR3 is TGTGCCAGCAGCCAAGGATGGAGCGGGAGTGAAGATACGCAGTATTTT. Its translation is CASSQGWSGSEDTQYF.

The DNA for the CDR3 is TGTGCCAGCAGTGAACGATGGGGGGGCCTCTCCGAGCAGTACTTC. It yields the protein CASSERWGGLSEQYF. This sequence joins TRBV6-1 and TRBJ2-7, with D possibly being TRBD2 (7 bases). This CDR3 comprises 15 residues. Looked up from germline, CDR1 is MNHNS and CDR2 is SASEGT. V lost 2 bases to trimming and J lost 6 bases, with 17 bases between them.

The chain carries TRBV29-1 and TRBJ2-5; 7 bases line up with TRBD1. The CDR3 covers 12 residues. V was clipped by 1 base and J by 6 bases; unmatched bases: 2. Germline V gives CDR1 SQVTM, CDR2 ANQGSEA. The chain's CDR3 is CSVEGTGKTQYF. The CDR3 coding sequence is TGCAGCGTTGAAGGGACAGGAAAGACCCAGTACTTC.

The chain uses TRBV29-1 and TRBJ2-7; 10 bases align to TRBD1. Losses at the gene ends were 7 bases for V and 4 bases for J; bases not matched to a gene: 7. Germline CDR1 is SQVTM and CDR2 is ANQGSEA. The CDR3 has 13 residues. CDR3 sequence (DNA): TGCAGCGAACGACAGGGGGCCCCATACGAGCAGTACTTC. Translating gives CSERQGAPYEQYF.

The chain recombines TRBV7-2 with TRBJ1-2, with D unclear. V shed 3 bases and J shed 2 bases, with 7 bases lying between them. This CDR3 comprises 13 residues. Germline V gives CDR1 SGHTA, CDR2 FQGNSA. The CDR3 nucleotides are TGTGCCAGCAGCTTCGGAGTGAACTATGGCTACACCTTC. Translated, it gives CASSFGVNYGYTF.

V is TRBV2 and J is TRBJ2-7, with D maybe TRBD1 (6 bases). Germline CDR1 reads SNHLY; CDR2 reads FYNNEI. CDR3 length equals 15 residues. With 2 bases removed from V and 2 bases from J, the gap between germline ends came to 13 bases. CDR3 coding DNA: TGTGCCAGCAGTGAAAGGCCAGGGGTCGCCTACGAGCAGTACTTC. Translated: CASSERPGVAYEQYF.

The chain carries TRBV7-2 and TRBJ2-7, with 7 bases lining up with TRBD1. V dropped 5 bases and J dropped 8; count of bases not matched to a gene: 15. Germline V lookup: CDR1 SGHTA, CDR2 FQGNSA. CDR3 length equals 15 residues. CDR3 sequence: CASSMAGTAYPKQYF. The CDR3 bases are TGTGCCAGCAGCATGGCCGGGACAGCGTACCCAAAGCAGTACTTC.

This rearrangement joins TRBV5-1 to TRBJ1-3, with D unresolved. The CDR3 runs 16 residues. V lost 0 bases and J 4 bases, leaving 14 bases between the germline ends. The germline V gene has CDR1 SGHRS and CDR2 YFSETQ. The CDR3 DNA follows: TGCGCCAGCAGCTTGGGAGGGAGCCTATTCGGAAACACCATATATTTT. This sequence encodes CASSLGGSLFGNTIYF.

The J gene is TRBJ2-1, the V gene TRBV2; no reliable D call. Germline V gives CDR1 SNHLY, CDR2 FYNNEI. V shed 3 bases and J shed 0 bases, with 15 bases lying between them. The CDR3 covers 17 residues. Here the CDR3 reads CASSDTSTASSYNEQFF. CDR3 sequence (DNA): TGTGCCAGCAGTGATACTTCGACCGCAAGCTCCTACAATGAGCAGTTCTTC.

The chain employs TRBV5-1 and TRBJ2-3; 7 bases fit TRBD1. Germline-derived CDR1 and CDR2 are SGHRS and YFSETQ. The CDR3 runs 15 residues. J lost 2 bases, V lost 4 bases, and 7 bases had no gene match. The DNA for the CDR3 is TGCGCCAGCAGCCAACAGGGGCCCCCCACAGATACGCAGTATTTT. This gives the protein CASSQQGPPTDTQYF. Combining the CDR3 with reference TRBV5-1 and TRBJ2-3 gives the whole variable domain KAGVTQTPRYLIKTRGQQVTLSCSPISGHRSVSWYQQTPGQGLQFLFEYFSETQRNKGNFPGRFSGRQFSNSRSEMNVSTLELGDSALYLCASSQQGPPTDTQYFGPGTRLTVL.

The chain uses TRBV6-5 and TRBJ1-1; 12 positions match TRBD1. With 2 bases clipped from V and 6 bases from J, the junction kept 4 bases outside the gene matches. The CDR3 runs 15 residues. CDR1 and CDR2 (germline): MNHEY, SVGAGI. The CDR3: CASSYRGTGGSEAFF. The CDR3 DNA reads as TGTGCCAGCAGTTACCGCGGGACAGGGGGCTCTGAAGCTTTCTTT.

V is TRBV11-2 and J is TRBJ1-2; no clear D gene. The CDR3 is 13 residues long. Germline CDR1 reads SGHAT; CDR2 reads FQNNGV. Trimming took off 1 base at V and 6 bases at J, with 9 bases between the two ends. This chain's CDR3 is CASSLGYGDGYTF. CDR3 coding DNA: TGTGCCAGCAGCTTAGGGTACGGGGATGGCTACACCTTC.

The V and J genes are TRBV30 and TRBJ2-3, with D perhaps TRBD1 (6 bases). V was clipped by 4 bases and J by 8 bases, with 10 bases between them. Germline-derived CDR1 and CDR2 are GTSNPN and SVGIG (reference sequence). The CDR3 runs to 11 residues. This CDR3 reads CAWKQGSTQYF. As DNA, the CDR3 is TGTGCCTGGAAACAGGGTTCTACGCAGTATTTT.